This TCR beta chain is from a study of blood T cells in healthy people across ages. PBMCs were isolated at a quantity of at least 6 million per sample. Primed by a sample-barcoded 5' primer and a J-beta primer mix, a second PCR proceeded for about 6 to 12 cycles. Every cDNA molecule carried a tag from a template-switch adaptor bearing 12 random nucleotides. Using its own MiXCR run on the 5' RACE reads, TCRdb lists one record per CDR3 protein. The profile shows about 1.6 million distinct CDR3 sequences, 30% to 35% of them singletons. Study-wide results and caveats: PBMCs were not sorted, which prevented a conclusive comparison of naive versus antigen-experienced cells.

Trimming took off 0 bases at V and 3 bases at J, with 12 bases between the two ends. CDR3 size: 15 residues. The germline V gene has CDR1 DFQATT and CDR2 SNEGSKA (reference sequence). A remark on this clonotype: What it recognizes is unknown.

The rearrangement joins TRBV20-1 to TRBJ2-1; no reliable D call. Sequenced material: blood. This sequence was found in a woman in her 30s in good health. CDR3 DNA: TGCAGTGCTAGAGATTTGACTGGCTTCTACAATGAGCAGTTCTTC. Protein product: CSARDLTGFYNEQFF.